This T cell receptor beta chain was retrieved from a study of cytomegalovirus exposure and HLA in healthy donors. General study points: Subsequent analysis of the 120 or so validation repertoires found a tendency for first-cohort TCR clusters to co-occur. Three of the chains that were CMV-associated were confirmed in vitro to be specific for CMV antigens. The majority of TCR sequences were rare, yet some public TCRs appeared in many donors. Both high specificity and high sensitivity reportedly marked the classifier's diagnosis of cytomegalovirus status.

Germline V CDR1 and CDR2: WNHNN, SYGVQD (reference sequence). The CDR3 is 14 residues long. V lost 5 bases, J lost 6 bases, and 6 bases stayed unmatched. This clone was counted a few times. The antigen is undetermined. The protocol was immunoSEQ multiplex PCR, while the TCRdb copy is restricted to in-frame clones and leaves out a portion. There are roughly 200,000 clones in the sample; 80% to 90% occur only once, and roughly 1.2% lies in the top ten. This TCR was recovered from a woman in her twenties or thirties in good health and CMV-seronegative. The chain recombines TRBV10-1 with TRBJ2-3; 9 bases fit TRBD2. Sequences were obtained from PBMCs. CDR3 sequence reads: CASSFGSGRDTQYF. In DNA form, the CDR3 reads TGCGCCAGCAGTTTTGGGAGCGGGAGGGATACGCAGTATTTT.